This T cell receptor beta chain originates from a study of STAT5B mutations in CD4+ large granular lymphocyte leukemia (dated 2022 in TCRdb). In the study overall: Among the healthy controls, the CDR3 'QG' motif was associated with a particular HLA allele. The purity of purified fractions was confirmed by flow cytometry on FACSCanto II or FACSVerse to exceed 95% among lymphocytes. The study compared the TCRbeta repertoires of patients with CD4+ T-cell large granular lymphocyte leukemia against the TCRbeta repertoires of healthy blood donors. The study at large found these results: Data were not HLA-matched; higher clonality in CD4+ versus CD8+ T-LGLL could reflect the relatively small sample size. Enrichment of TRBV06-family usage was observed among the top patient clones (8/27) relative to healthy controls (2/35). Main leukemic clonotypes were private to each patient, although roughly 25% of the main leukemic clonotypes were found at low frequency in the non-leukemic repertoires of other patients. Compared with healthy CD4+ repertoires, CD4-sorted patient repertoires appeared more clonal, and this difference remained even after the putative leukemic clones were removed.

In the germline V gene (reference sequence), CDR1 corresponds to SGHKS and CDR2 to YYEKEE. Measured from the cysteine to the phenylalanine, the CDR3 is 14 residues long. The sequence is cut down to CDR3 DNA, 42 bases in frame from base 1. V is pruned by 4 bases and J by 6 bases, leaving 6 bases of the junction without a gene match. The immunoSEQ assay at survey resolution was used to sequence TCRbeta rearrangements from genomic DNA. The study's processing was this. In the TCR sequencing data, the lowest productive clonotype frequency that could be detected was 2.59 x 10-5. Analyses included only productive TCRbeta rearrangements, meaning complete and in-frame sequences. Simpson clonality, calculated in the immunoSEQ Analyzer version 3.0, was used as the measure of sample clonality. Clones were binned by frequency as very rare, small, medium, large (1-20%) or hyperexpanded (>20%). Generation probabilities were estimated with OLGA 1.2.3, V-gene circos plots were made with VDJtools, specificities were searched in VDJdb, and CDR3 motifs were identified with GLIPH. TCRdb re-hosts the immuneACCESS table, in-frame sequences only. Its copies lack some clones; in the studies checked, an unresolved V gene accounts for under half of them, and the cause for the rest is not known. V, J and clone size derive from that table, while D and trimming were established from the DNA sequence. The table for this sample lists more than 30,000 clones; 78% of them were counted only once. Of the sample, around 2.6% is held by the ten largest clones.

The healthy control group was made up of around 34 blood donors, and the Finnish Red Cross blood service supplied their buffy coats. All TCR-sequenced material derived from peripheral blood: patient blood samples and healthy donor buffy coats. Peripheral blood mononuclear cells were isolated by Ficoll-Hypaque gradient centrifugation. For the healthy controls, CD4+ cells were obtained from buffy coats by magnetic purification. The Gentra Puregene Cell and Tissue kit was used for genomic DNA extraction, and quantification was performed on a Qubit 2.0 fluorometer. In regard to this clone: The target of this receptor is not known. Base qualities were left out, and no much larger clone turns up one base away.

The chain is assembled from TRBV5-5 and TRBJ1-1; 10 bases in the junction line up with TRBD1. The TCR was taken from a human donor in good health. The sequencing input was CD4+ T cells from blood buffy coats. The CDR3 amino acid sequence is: CASSGQGGTPEAFF. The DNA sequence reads TGTGCCAGCAGCGGACAGGGGGGAACACCTGAAGCTTTCTTT.